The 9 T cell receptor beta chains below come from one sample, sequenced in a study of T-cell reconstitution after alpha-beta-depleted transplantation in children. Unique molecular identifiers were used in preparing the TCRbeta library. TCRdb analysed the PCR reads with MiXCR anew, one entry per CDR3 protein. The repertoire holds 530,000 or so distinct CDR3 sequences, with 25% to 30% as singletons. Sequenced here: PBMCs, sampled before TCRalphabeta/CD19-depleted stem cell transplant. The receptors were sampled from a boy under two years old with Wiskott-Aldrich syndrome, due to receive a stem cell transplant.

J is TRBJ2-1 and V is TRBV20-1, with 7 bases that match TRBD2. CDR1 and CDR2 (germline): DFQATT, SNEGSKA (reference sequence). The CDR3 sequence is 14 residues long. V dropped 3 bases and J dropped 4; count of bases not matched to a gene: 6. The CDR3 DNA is TGCAGTGCTAGCCGGACTAGGGTTTACAATGAGCAGTTCTTC. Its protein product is CSASRTRVYNEQFF.

For the CDR3, the DNA is TGTGCCTGGAGTGTAAAAGGGACTAGCAATGAGCAGTTCTTC. Amino acid sequence: CAWSVKGTSNEQFF. The chain employs TRBV30 and TRBJ2-1; TRBD2 aligns across 8 bases. The germline CDR1 and CDR2 sequences are GTSNPN and SVGIG (reference sequence). CDR3 length: 14 amino acids. V shed 0 bases and J 6 bases; nucleotides not matched to a gene: 4.

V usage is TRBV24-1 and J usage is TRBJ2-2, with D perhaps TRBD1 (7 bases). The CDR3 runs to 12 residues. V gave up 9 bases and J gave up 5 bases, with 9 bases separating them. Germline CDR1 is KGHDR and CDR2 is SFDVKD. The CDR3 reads CATAGQTGELFF. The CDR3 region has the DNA TGTGCCACCGCGGGACAGACCGGGGAGCTGTTTTTT.

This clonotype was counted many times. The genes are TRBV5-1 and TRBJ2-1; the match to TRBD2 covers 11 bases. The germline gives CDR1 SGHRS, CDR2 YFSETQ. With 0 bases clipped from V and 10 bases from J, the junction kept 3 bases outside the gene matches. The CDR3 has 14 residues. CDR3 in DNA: TGCGCCAGCAGCTTGGGACTAGCGGGACGGGAGCAGTTCTTC. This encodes CASSLGLAGREQFF. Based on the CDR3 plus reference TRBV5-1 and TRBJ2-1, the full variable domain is KAGVTQTPRYLIKTRGQQVTLSCSPISGHRSVSWYQQTPGQGLQFLFEYFSETQRNKGNFPGRFSGRQFSNSRSEMNVSTLELGDSALYLCASSLGLAGREQFFGPGTRLTVL.

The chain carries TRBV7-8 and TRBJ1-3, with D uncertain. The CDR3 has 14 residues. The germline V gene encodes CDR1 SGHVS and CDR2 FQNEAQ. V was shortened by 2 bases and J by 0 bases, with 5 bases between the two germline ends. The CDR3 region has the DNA TGTGCCAGCAGCTTAACAATCTCTGGAAACACCATATATTTT. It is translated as CASSLTISGNTIYF.

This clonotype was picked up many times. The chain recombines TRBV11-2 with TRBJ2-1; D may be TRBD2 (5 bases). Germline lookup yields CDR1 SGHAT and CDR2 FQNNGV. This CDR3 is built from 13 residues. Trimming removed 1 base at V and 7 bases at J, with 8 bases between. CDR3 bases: TGTGCCAGCAGCTTAGGGCGGGTGAATGAGCAGTTCTTC. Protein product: CASSLGRVNEQFF.

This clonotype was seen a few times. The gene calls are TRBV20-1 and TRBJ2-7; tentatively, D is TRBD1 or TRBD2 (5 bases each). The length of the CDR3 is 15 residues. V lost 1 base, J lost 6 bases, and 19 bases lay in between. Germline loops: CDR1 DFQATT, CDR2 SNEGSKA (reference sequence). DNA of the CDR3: TGCAGTGCTAGAGGGGGGTTGGGCCTCTGGGGCGAGCAGTACTTC. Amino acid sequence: CSARGGLGLWGEQYF.

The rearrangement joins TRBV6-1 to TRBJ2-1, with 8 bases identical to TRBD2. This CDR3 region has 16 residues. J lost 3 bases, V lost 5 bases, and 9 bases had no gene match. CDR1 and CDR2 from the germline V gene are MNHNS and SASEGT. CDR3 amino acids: CASSQKTSVVYNEQFF. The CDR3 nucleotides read TGTGCCAGCAGTCAAAAGACTAGCGTCGTCTACAATGAGCAGTTCTTC.

CDR3 sequence: CASSLILPYEQYF. CDR3 in DNA: TGTGCCAGCAGCTTAATCCTACCCTACGAGCAGTACTTC. J is TRBJ2-7 and V is TRBV7-2; no reliable D call. CDR1 SGHTA and CDR2 FQGNSA come from the germline V gene. V shed 2 bases and J shed 2 bases, with 7 bases lying between them. CDR3 size: 13 residues. Supplemented by reference TRBV7-2 and TRBJ2-7, the full variable domain reads GAGVSQSPSNKVTEKGKDVELRCDPISGHTALYWYRQSLGQGLEFLIYFQGNSAPDKSGLPSDRFSAERTGGSVSTLTIQRTQQEDSAVYLCASSLILPYEQYFGPGTRLTVT.